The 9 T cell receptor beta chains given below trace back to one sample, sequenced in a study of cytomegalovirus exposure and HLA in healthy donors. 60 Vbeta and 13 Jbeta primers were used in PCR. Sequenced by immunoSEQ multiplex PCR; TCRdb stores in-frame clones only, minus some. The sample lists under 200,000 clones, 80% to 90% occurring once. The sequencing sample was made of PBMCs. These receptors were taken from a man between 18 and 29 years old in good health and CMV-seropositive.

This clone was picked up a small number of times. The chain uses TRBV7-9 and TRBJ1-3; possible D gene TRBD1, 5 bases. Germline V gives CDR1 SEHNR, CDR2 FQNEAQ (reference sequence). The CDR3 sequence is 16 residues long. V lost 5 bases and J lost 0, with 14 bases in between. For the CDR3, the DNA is TGTGCCAGCAGCCCAGTGACAGTCAGCTCTGGAAACACCATATATTTT. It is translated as CASSPVTVSSGNTIYF.

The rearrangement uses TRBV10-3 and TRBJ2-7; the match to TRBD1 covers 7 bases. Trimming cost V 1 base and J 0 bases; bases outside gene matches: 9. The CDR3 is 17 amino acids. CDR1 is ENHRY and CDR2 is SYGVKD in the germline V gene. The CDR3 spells CAISEWKGAPLSYEQYF. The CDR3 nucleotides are TGTGCCATCAGTGAGTGGAAGGGGGCTCCCCTCTCCTACGAGCAGTACTTC.

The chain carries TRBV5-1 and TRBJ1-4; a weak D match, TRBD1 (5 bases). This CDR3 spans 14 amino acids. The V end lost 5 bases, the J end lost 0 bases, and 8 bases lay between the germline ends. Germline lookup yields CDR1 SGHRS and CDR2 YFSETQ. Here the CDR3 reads CASRGGPTNEKLFF. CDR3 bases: TGCGCCAGCAGGGGGGGACCAACTAATGAAAAACTGTTTTTT.

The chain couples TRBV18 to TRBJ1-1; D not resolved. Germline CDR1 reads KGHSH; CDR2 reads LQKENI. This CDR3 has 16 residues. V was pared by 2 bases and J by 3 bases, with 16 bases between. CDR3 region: CASSPDMSRADTEAFF. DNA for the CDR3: TGTGCCAGCTCACCAGATATGTCGAGAGCGGACACTGAAGCTTTCTTT.

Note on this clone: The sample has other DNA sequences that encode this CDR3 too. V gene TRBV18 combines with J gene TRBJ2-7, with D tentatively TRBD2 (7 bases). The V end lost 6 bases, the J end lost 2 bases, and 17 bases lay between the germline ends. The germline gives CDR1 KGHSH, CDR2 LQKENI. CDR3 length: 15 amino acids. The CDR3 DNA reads TGTGCCAGCTCTCAGGGAGAGGGGGGGGCCTACGAGCAGTACTTC. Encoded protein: CASSQGEGGAYEQYF.

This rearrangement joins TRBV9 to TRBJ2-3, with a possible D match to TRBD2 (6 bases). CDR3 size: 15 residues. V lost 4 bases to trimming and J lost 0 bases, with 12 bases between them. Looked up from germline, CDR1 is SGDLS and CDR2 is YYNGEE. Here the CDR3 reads CASSPAAGSTDTQYF. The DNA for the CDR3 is TGTGCCAGCAGCCCGGCGGCGGGGAGCACAGATACGCAGTATTTT.

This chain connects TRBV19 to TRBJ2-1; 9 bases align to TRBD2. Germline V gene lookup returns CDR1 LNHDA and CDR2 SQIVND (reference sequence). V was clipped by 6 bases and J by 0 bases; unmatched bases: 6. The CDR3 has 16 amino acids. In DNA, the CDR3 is TGTGCCAGTAGGGGTCGGCGGGGGGGCTCCTACAATGAGCAGTTCTTC. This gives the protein CASRGRRGGSYNEQFF. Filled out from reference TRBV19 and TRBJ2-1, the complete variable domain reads DGGITQSPKYLFRKEGQNVTLSCEQNLNHDAMYWYRQDPGQGLRLIYYSQIVNDFQKGDIAEGYSVSREKKESFPLTVTSAQKNPTAFYLCASRGRRGGSYNEQFFGPGTRLTVL.

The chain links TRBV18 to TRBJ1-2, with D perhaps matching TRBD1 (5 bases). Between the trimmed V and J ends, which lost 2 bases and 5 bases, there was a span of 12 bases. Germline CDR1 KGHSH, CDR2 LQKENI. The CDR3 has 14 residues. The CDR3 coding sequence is TGTGCCAGCTCACCAGCTGAAGGGGATTATGGCTACACCTTC. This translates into CASSPAEGDYGYTF.

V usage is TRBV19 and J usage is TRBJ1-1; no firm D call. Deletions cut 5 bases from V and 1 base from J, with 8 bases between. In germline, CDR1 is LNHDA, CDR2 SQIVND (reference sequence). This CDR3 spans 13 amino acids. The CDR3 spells CASSLAGNTEAFF. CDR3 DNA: TGTGCCAGTAGTTTGGCGGGGAACACTGAAGCTTTCTTT.